This is a list of T cell receptor beta chains from one sample in a study of T-cell memory formation after mild COVID-19. TCRdb re-called the 5' RACE reads with MiXCR, one entry per CDR3 protein. The data hold 120,000 to 150,000 distinct CDR3 sequences, with 19% observed a single time. The specimen sequenced was PBMCs or a T cell subset sorted from them (not recorded which). All receptors come from an adult woman who had mild COVID-19 (a few samples of this study predate the infection). Cell type and time point are not known. CDR3s include the opening cysteine and the closing phenylalanine or tryptophan. D genes are given only for firm matches. Where a row states a size, it is once, few, many or the class of an expanded clone; other rows omit it.

v_gene: TRBV5-1
j_gene: TRBJ2-2
abundance: few
d_gene: .
CDR3nt: TGCGCCAGCAGCTGGGGGACTTATGCGAACACCGGGGAGCTGTTTTTT
CDR3aa: CASSWGTYANTGELFF

v_gene: TRBV7-9
j_gene: TRBJ2-1
abundance: .
d_gene: TRBD2
CDR3nt: TGTGCCAGCAGCCCGACCGGGACTAGCGGGAGCAATGAGCAGTTCTTC
CDR3aa: CASSPTGTSGSNEQFF

v_gene: TRBV12-3/TRBV12-4
j_gene: TRBJ2-1
abundance: few
d_gene: TRBD1
CDR3nt: TGTGCCAGCACTCAGGGGACAGGGAATGAGCAGTTCTTC
CDR3aa: CASTQGTGNEQFF

v_gene: TRBV4-1
j_gene: TRBJ2-3
abundance: few
d_gene: .
CDR3nt: TGCGCCAGCAGCCAAGACGGGTTCAACACAGATACGCAGTATTTT
CDR3aa: CASSQDGFNTDTQYF

v_gene: TRBV7-3
j_gene: TRBJ1-1
abundance: .
d_gene: .
CDR3nt: TGTGCCAGCAGCTTGCAGAGAGATCTGAACACTGAAGCTTTCTTT
CDR3aa: CASSLQRDLNTEAFF

v_gene: TRBV12-3/TRBV12-4
j_gene: TRBJ2-2
abundance: few
d_gene: TRBD2
CDR3nt: TGTGCCAGCAGTTTAGTCAGGCTAGCGGGAGCCGGGGAGCTGTTTTTT
CDR3aa: CASSLVRLAGAGELFF

v_gene: TRBV28
j_gene: TRBJ2-7
abundance: few
d_gene: TRBD2
CDR3nt: TGTGCCACCGAAGCGGGGGACGGTTACGAGCAGTACTTC
CDR3aa: CATEAGDGYEQYF

v_gene: TRBV24-1
j_gene: TRBJ2-3
abundance: few
d_gene: .
CDR3nt: TGTGCCACCAGTGCGGAGGGTACGCAGTATTTT
CDR3aa: CATSAEGTQYF

v_gene: TRBV7-2
j_gene: TRBJ2-3
abundance: .
d_gene: TRBD2
CDR3nt: TGTGCCAGCAGCTCCCTAGCGGGAATAGCAGATACGCAGTATTTT
CDR3aa: CASSSLAGIADTQYF

v_gene: TRBV20-1
j_gene: TRBJ2-2
abundance: few
d_gene: TRBD2
CDR3nt: TGCAGTGCTAGTACTAGCGGGAGCAACACCGGGGAGCTGTTTTTT
CDR3aa: CSASTSGSNTGELFF

v_gene: TRBV12-3/TRBV12-4
j_gene: TRBJ1-1
abundance: .
d_gene: .
CDR3nt: TGTGCCAGCACCCCAGGCTCAGGGTTAAACACTGAAGCTTTCTTT
CDR3aa: CASTPGSGLNTEAFF

v_gene: TRBV10-3
j_gene: TRBJ2-2
abundance: .
d_gene: TRBD1
CDR3nt: TGTGCCATCAGTGTTGAGGGGGCCGTCGGGGAGCTGTTTTTT
CDR3aa: CAISVEGAVGELFF

v_gene: TRBV3-1
j_gene: TRBJ1-6
abundance: .
d_gene: TRBD1
CDR3nt: TGTGCCAGCAGCCTCGACAGGGGGCTCACACTGGATAATTCACCCCTCCACTTT
CDR3aa: CASSLDRGLTLDNSPLHF

v_gene: TRBV19
j_gene: TRBJ2-3
abundance: .
d_gene: .
CDR3nt: TGTGCCAGTAGTATAGGCCTCTCAGATACGCAGTATTTT
CDR3aa: CASSIGLSDTQYF

v_gene: TRBV7-6
j_gene: TRBJ1-6
abundance: few
d_gene: TRBD1
CDR3nt: TGTGCCAGCAGCTTAGCGAACAGGGGGCTTTCACCCCTCCACTTT
CDR3aa: CASSLANRGLSPLHF

v_gene: TRBV29-1
j_gene: TRBJ2-5
abundance: few
d_gene: TRBD1
CDR3nt: TGCAGCGTTGAAGACCGGGGCGGACAGGGGGAGACCCAGTACTTC
CDR3aa: CSVEDRGGQGETQYF

v_gene: TRBV7-6
j_gene: TRBJ2-7
abundance: .
d_gene: TRBD1
CDR3nt: TGTGCCAGCAGCCCGACAGGGGGAAGCTCCTACGAGCAGTACTTC
CDR3aa: CASSPTGGSSYEQYF

v_gene: TRBV7-3
j_gene: TRBJ1-1
abundance: .
d_gene: .
CDR3nt: TGTGCCAGCAGCTTAACTGGGCTGCGTTCCACTGAAGCTTTCTTT
CDR3aa: CASSLTGLRSTEAFF

v_gene: TRBV4-3
j_gene: TRBJ1-5
abundance: .
d_gene: .
CDR3nt: TGCGCCAGCAGCCAAGATTGGGGCGACCTGTTCCAGCCCCAGCATTTT
CDR3aa: CASSQDWGDLFQPQHF

v_gene: TRBV15
j_gene: TRBJ2-3
abundance: .
d_gene: .
CDR3nt: TGTGCCACCAGCAGAGATACGAGCACAGATACGCAGTATTTT
CDR3aa: CATSRDTSTDTQYF

v_gene: TRBV19
j_gene: TRBJ2-7
abundance: .
d_gene: .
CDR3nt: TGTGCCAGTAGCCGTCTTGGCGCGGGAAGCTCCTACGAGCAGTACTTC
CDR3aa: CASSRLGAGSSYEQYF

v_gene: TRBV24-1
j_gene: TRBJ1-1
abundance: .
d_gene: .
CDR3nt: TGTGCCACCAGGAGAACGGTGAACACTGAAGCTTTCTTT
CDR3aa: CATRRTVNTEAFF

v_gene: TRBV12-2
j_gene: TRBJ2-5
abundance: few
d_gene: .
CDR3nt: TGTGCAAGTCGCTTCCCGACAGGTGGGGAGACCCAGTACTTC
CDR3aa: CASRFPTGGETQYF

v_gene: TRBV18
j_gene: TRBJ2-1
abundance: .
d_gene: .
CDR3nt: TGTGCCAGCTCACCGATCTTAGGGAGCTCCTACAATGAGCAGTTCTTC
CDR3aa: CASSPILGSSYNEQFF

v_gene: TRBV3-1
j_gene: TRBJ2-5
abundance: many
d_gene: .
CDR3nt: TGTGCCAGCAGCCAAGGGATGGCGCTCCGACAAGAGACCCAGTACTTC
CDR3aa: CASSQGMALRQETQYF

v_gene: TRBV7-6
j_gene: TRBJ2-1
abundance: many
d_gene: TRBD1
CDR3nt: TGTGCCAGCAGCTTAGCCGGGACAGGGGTGAATGAGCAGTTCTTC
CDR3aa: CASSLAGTGVNEQFF

v_gene: TRBV4-1
j_gene: TRBJ2-5
abundance: .
d_gene: .
CDR3nt: TGCGCCAGCAGCCAAGATTTCAAACCGGCGGAGACCCAGTACTTC
CDR3aa: CASSQDFKPAETQYF

v_gene: TRBV6-2/TRBV6-3
j_gene: TRBJ2-7
abundance: .
d_gene: .
CDR3nt: TGTGCCAGCAAGGGTTCGGGCTCCTACGAGCAGTACTTC
CDR3aa: CASKGSGSYEQYF

v_gene: TRBV23-1
j_gene: TRBJ2-3
abundance: few
d_gene: TRBD1
CDR3nt: TGCGCCAGCAGTACCGGGACAGGGGGCGGGGCAGATACGCAGTATTTT
CDR3aa: CASSTGTGGGADTQYF

v_gene: TRBV15
j_gene: TRBJ2-1
abundance: .
d_gene: .
CDR3nt: TGTGCCACCACCCGGGTACGAATTTGGTTTGTTGAGCAGTTCTTC
CDR3aa: CATTRVRIWFVEQFF

v_gene: TRBV6-5
j_gene: TRBJ2-3
abundance: few
d_gene: .
CDR3nt: TGTGCCAGCAGGCTCGACCCTCCGAGCACAGATACGCAGTATTTT
CDR3aa: CASRLDPPSTDTQYF

v_gene: TRBV7-2
j_gene: TRBJ2-7
abundance: few
d_gene: TRBD1
CDR3nt: TGTGCCAGCAGCTTACAGAGGTCCAGGGGGCCTTACGAGCAGTACTTC
CDR3aa: CASSLQRSRGPYEQYF

v_gene: TRBV5-1
j_gene: TRBJ2-1
abundance: .
d_gene: TRBD2
CDR3nt: TGCGCCAGCAAGATGATAGCGGGGGACTACAATGAGCAGTTCTTC
CDR3aa: CASKMIAGDYNEQFF

v_gene: TRBV5-1
j_gene: TRBJ2-2
abundance: .
d_gene: TRBD1
CDR3nt: TGCGCCAGCAGCGAGGGACAGCCCGGGGAGCTGTTTTTT
CDR3aa: CASSEGQPGELFF

v_gene: TRBV6-1
j_gene: TRBJ2-1
abundance: few
d_gene: .
CDR3nt: TGTGCCAGCAGTGAAGCGGGGGGAAGGGATGAGCAGTTCTTC
CDR3aa: CASSEAGGRDEQFF

v_gene: TRBV3-1
j_gene: TRBJ1-4
abundance: few
d_gene: .
CDR3nt: TGTGCCAGCAGCCACGGGGGGCTGGAAGAAAAACTGTTTTTT
CDR3aa: CASSHGGLEEKLFF

v_gene: TRBV25-1
j_gene: TRBJ2-7
abundance: .
d_gene: .
CDR3nt: TGTGCCAGCAGGAAGGGGGCGGGAGTCCGCTACGAGCAGTACTTC
CDR3aa: CASRKGAGVRYEQYF

v_gene: TRBV29-1
j_gene: TRBJ2-3
abundance: few
d_gene: TRBD2
CDR3nt: TGCAGCGTTAGGGTTAGCGGGGGTACAGATACGCAGTATTTT
CDR3aa: CSVRVSGGTDTQYF

v_gene: TRBV11-1
j_gene: TRBJ2-6
abundance: .
d_gene: .
CDR3nt: TGTGCCAGCAGCTTGGGACGTAAGTCTGGGGCCAACGTCCTGACTTTC
CDR3aa: CASSLGRKSGANVLTF

v_gene: TRBV6-5
j_gene: TRBJ1-1
abundance: .
d_gene: TRBD1
CDR3nt: TGTGCCAGCAGTTTGACAGGGGCCTTGAGCACTGAAGCTTTCTTT
CDR3aa: CASSLTGALSTEAFF

v_gene: TRBV3-1
j_gene: TRBJ2-2
abundance: few
d_gene: .
CDR3nt: TGTGCCAGCGGGAAGACCGGGGAGCTGTTTTTT
CDR3aa: CASGKTGELFF

v_gene: TRBV5-5
j_gene: TRBJ1-1
abundance: .
d_gene: .
CDR3nt: TGTGCCAGCAGCTTGGAGGAGGGAAGGACTGAAGCTTTCTTT
CDR3aa: CASSLEEGRTEAFF

v_gene: TRBV11-2
j_gene: TRBJ2-1
abundance: .
d_gene: TRBD2
CDR3nt: TGTGCCAGCAGCTTTAGCGGGAGGCCCTACAATGAGCAGTTCTTC
CDR3aa: CASSFSGRPYNEQFF

v_gene: TRBV29-1
j_gene: TRBJ1-5
abundance: .
d_gene: .
CDR3nt: TGCAGCGTTGCCGACAATAGCAATCAGCCCCAGCATTTT
CDR3aa: CSVADNSNQPQHF

v_gene: TRBV27
j_gene: TRBJ2-4
abundance: .
d_gene: TRBD1
CDR3nt: TGTGCCAGCAGTTTAAACAGGGGTGACAACATTCAGTACTTC
CDR3aa: CASSLNRGDNIQYF

v_gene: TRBV5-1
j_gene: TRBJ2-1
abundance: .
d_gene: TRBD2
CDR3nt: TGCGCCAGCAGCCTGCCTCCGATAGCGGGAGGGCCGAATGAGCAGTTCTTC
CDR3aa: CASSLPPIAGGPNEQFF

v_gene: TRBV7-2
j_gene: TRBJ2-5
abundance: .
d_gene: .
CDR3nt: TGTGCCAGCAGCTTAGCGGGACCCCAAGAGACCCAGTACTTC
CDR3aa: CASSLAGPQETQYF